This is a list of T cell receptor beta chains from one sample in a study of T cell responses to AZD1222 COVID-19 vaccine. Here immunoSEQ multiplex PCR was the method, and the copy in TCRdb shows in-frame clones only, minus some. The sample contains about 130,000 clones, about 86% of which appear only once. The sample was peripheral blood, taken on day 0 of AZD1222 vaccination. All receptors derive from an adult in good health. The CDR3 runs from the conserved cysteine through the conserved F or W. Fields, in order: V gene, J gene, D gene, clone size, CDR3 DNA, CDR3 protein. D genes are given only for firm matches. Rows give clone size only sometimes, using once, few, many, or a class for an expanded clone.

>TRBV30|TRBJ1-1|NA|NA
TGTGCCTGGAGTTACCAGGACGGACCAGCTTTCTTT
CAWSYQDGPAFF
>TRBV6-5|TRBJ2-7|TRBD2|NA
TGTGCCAGCAGTTACTCAGGCGGGAGGGCCGGAGAGCAGTACTTC
CASSYSGGRAGEQYF
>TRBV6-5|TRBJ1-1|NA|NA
TGTGCCAGCAGTTATGGGGGGAACACTGAAGCTTTCTTT
CASSYGGNTEAFF
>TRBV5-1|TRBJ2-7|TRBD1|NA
TGCGCCAGCAGCGCGGGACAGGGGTCCACCGAGCAGTACTTC
CASSAGQGSTEQYF
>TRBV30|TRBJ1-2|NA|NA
TGTGCCTGGAGTGTACGGTCTGGATATGGCTACACCTTC
CAWSVRSGYGYTF
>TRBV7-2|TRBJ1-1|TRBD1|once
TGTGCCAGCAGCTTAGGGACAGGGGTTGCGGCTTTCTTT
CASSLGTGVAAFF
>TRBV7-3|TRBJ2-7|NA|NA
TGTGCCAGCAGCCTTCGTCCGGGACTTGACTACGAGCAGTACTTC
CASSLRPGLDYEQYF
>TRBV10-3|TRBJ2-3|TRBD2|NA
TGTGCCATCAGTGAGTCGAGGGGTAGTAGCGGGAGAAAAGATACGCAGTATTTT
CAISESRGSSGRKDTQYF
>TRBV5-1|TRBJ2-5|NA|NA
TGCGCCAGCAGCTTGGCTAGCACGCAAGAGACCCAGTACTTC
CASSLASTQETQYF
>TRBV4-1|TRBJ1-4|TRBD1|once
TGCGCCAGCAGCGCCCGACAGGGGCCAACTAATGAAAAACTGTTTTTT
CASSARQGPTNEKLFF
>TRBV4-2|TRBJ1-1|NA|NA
TGTGCCAGCAGCCAAGTCCTGACGGGGAACACTGAAGCTTTCTTT
CASSQVLTGNTEAFF
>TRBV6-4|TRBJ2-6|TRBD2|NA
TGTGCCAGCAGTGAACTAGCGGGGGTTGGGGCCAACGTCCTGACTTTC
CASSELAGVGANVLTF
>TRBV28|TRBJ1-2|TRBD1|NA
TGTGCCAGCAGTAAGCGGGACAGATACTATGGCTACACCTTC
CASSKRDRYYGYTF
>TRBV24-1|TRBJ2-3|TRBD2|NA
TGTGCCACCAGTGATTTTATTGCGGGGGGCACAGATACGCAGTATTTT
CATSDFIAGGTDTQYF
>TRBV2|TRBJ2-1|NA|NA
TGTGCCAGCAGTTTACAGGGCCCAAGCTCCTACAATGAGCAGTTCTTC
CASSLQGPSSYNEQFF
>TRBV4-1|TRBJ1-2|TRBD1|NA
TGCGCCAGCAGCCATCCTGGGACAGCCAGGAGTGGCTACACCTTC
CASSHPGTARSGYTF
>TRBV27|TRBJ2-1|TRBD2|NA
TGTGCCAGCAGTCGCCGCCGACCGGGACTAGAAGTCCCCGGGTCGCGCAATGAGCAGTTCTTC
CASSRRRPGLEVPGSRNEQFF
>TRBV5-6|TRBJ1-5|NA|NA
TGTGCCAGCAGCTTGGGACCGGTTGGCAATCAGCCCCAGCATTTT
CASSLGPVGNQPQHF
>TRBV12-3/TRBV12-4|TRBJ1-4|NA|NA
TGTGCCAGCAGTCTGTGGGGGGGGGAAAAACTGTTTTTT
CASSLWGGEKLFF
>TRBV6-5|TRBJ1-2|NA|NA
TGTGCCAGCAGTAGCGGTGCGAGGGGCTACACCTTC
CASSSGARGYTF
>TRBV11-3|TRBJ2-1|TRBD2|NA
TGTGCCAGCAGCTTTAGCGGGAGTACCTACAATGAGCAGTTCTTC
CASSFSGSTYNEQFF
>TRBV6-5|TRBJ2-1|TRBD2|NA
TGTGCCAGCAGTTACGGGGGACTAGCGGGCGAAAATGAGCAGTTCTTC
CASSYGGLAGENEQFF
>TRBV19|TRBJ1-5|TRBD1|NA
TGTGCCAGTAGTATAGAGGACAGGAGCAATCAGCCCCAGCATTTT
CASSIEDRSNQPQHF
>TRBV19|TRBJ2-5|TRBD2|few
TGTGCCAGTAGGGCCCGCGGGGGGGCCTTGGAGACCCAGTACTTC
CASRARGGALETQYF
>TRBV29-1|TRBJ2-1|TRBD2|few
TGCAGCCACATCGGACTAGAGATGAATGAGCAGTTCTTC
CSHIGLEMNEQFF
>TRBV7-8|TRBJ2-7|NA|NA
TGTGCCAGCAGCTCCGAGTCTTCCCCGGCGGCCTACGAGCAGTACTTC
CASSSESSPAAYEQYF
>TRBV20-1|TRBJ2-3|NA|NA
TGCAGTGGGCCGGGACACGATACGCAGTATTTT
CSGPGHDTQYF
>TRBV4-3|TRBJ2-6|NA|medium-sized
TGCGCCAGCAGCCAAGATTCGGGAGCAGGGGCCAACGTCCTGACTTTC
CASSQDSGAGANVLTF
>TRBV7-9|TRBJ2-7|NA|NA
TGTGCCAGCAGCCCCGGGACACGACTTGGCGAGCAGTACTTC
CASSPGTRLGEQYF
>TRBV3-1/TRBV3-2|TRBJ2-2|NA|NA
TGTGCCAGCAGCCAAGTCCCAGGTCAAGTCCCCGGGGAGCTGTTTTTT
CASSQVPGQVPGELFF
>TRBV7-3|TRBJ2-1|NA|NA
TGTGCCAGCAGCTCCCCAGGTTACAATGAGCAGTTCTTC
CASSSPGYNEQFF
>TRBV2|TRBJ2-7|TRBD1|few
TGTGCCAGCACCCTGGGGGGACAGGGCGGCTACGAGCAGTACTTC
CASTLGGQGGYEQYF
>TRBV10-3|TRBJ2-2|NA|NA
TGTGCCATCAGTGAGTCGCAGGGCTCCGGGGAGCTGTTTTTT
CAISESQGSGELFF
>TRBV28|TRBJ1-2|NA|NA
TGTGCCAGCAGTTTAATGCAGGTTAACTATGGCTACACCTTC
CASSLMQVNYGYTF